The source of this TCR beta chain is a study of shared clonotypes between healthy human individuals. As for the study in general: Donors had three CD4 naive, three CD4 memory, two CD8 naive and one CD8 memory plate apiece.

CD45RO-negative CD8 cells positively selected for CCR7 made up the naive population, which excluded terminally differentiated effector memory CD45RA+ cells. Germline V CDR1 and CDR2: MNHEY, SMNVEV (reference sequence). The CDR3 runs to 14 residues. Unmatched junction bases numbered 2, after V lost 3 bases and J lost 0 bases. Here immunoSEQ multiplex PCR was the method, and the copy in TCRdb shows in-frame clones only, minus some. The sample has over 750,000 clones; 90% to 98% are singletons. The chain joins TRBV27 to TRBJ2-7; 7 nucleotides align to TRBD1. The TCR originated in a man aged 25 to 45 in good health. Sequencing was carried out using naive CD8+ T cells sorted from blood. The CDR3 region is CASSFGDSSYEQYF. For the CDR3, the DNA is TGTGCCAGCAGTTTCGGGGACAGCTCCTACGAGCAGTACTTC.